This T cell receptor beta chain was sequenced during a study of identical twins. The study's findings and limits: Out-of-frame alpha sequences common to twins exhibited a surplus of low generation probability.

The CDR3 runs to 16 residues. The germline V and J ends were trimmed by 5 bases and 2 bases, with 19 bases remaining between them. The table lists this clonotype with a few counts. Its antigen is not identified. Each CDR3 protein gets one entry after TCRdb re-called the 5' RACE reads with MiXCR. Among hundreds of thousands of distinct CDR3 sequences listed, 18% were seen once. These sequences were also reported in another study, on T cells expressing NK-cell markers. That work contributes: In a handful of donors, dominant clonotypes made up about 25-60.1% of CD3+CD56-NKG2C+ cells. HCMV specificity was not established for the expanded NKG2C+ T cell clones.

This rearrangement joins TRBV12-3 or TRBV12-4 to TRBJ2-7; D may be TRBD1 (6 bases). The sample was PBMCs. This sequence originates from a woman aged 18-29 years in good health. The CDR3 nucleotides read TGTGCCAGCAGTCCCCCGGGGTGGACAGATACCTACGAGCAGTACTTC. Translated, it gives CASSPPGWTDTYEQYF.